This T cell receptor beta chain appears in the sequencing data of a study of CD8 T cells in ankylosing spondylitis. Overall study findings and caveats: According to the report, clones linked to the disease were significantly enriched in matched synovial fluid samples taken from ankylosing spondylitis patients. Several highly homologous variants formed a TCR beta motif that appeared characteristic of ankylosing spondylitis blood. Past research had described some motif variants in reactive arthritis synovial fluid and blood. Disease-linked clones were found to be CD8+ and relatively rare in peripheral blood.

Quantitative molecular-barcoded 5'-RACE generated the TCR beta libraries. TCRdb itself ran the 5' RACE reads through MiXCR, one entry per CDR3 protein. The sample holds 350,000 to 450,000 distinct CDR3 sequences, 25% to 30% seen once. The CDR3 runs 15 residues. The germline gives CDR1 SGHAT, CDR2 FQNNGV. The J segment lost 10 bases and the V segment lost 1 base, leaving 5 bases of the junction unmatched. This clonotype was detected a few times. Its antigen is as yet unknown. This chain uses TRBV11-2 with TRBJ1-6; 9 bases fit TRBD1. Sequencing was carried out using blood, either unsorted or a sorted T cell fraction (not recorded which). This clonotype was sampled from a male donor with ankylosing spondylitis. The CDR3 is CASSLGDRVDSPLHF. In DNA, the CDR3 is TGTGCCAGCAGCTTAGGGGACAGGGTAGACTCACCCCTCCACTTT.